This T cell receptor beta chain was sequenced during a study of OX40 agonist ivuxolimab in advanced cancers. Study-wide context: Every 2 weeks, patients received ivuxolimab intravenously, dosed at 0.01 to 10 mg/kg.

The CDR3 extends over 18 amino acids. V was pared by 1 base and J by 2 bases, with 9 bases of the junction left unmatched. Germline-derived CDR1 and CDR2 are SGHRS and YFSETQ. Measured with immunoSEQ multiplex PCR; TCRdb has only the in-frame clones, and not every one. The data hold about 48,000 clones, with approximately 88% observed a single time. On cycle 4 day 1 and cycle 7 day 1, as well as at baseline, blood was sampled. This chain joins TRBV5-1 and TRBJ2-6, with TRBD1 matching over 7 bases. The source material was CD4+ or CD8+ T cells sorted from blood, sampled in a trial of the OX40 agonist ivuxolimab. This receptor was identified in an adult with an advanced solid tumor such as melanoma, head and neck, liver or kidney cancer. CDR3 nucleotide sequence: TGCGCCAGCAGCTTGCTCGCAGGGGGTGCGGCTGGGGCCAACGTCCTGACTTTC. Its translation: CASSLLAGGAAGANVLTF.